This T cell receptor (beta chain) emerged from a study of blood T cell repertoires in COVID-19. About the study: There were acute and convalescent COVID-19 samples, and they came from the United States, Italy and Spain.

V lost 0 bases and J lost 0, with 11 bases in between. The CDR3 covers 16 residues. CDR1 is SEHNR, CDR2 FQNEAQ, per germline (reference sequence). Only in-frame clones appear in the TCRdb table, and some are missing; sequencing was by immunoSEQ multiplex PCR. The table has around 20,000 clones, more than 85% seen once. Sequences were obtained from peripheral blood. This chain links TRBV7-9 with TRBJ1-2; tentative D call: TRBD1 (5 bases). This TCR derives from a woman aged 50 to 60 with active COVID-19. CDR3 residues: CASSLALKGANYGYTF. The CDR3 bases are TGTGCCAGCAGCTTAGCTCTAAAAGGGGCTAACTATGGCTACACCTTC.